The 17 T cell receptor beta chains below were found in one sample sequenced in a study of early T cells in non-severe SARS-CoV-2 infection. MiXCR, applied by TCRdb to the 5' RACE reads, yields one record per CDR3 protein. The sample gives around 57,000 distinct CDR3 sequences, around 6.5% of which show up once; about 3% is in the top ten. Sequenced material: whole blood, taken at baseline. These receptors came from an adult who was a healthcare worker with PCR-confirmed SARS-CoV-2 infection or an uninfected control (not recorded which).

The sample holds many counts of this clonotype. The chain recombines TRBV28 with TRBJ2-5; TRBD2 matches 13 bases. There are 20 residues in the CDR3. Germline V gives CDR1 MDHEN, CDR2 SYDVKM. The J segment lost 6 bases and the V segment lost 3 bases, leaving 19 bases of the junction unmatched. The chain's CDR3 is CASSLDIWVGLAGDTKTQYF. CDR3 DNA sequence: TGTGCCAGCAGTTTGGATATTTGGGTTGGACTAGCGGGAGACACGAAGACCCAGTACTTC.

This clonotype was picked up many times. The rearrangement joins TRBV5-1 to TRBJ1-1; 8 nucleotides align to TRBD1. This CDR3 region has 16 residues. The V and J ends lost 4 bases and 6 bases, in that order; junction bases with no gene match: 14. Germline V gene sequence: CDR1 SGHRS, CDR2 YFSETQ. The CDR3 DNA reads TGCGCCAGCAGCGGCGGACAGGGCATATATGACCCTGAAGCTTTCTTT. It codes for CASSGGQGIYDPEAFF.

J is TRBJ2-3 and V is TRBV12-3 or TRBV12-4; TRBD2 aligns across 10 bases. The ends lost 4 bases at V and 2 bases at J; junction bases unmatched: 6. This CDR3 has 16 residues. In DNA, the CDR3 is TGTGCCAGCAGTTGGACTAGCGGAGGGGACACAGATACGCAGTATTTT. Protein: CASSWTSGGDTDTQYF.

The sample holds many counts of this clonotype. The rearrangement uses TRBV7-3 and TRBJ1-2; 8 nucleotides line up with TRBD1. V gave up 1 base and J gave up 6 bases; unmatched junction bases: 4. This CDR3 is built from 14 residues. Germline-derived CDR1 and CDR2 are SGHTA and FQGTGA. In DNA, the CDR3 is TGTGCCAGCAGCTTAAACAGGGGGAGCCATGGCTACACCTTC. It specifies CASSLNRGSHGYTF.

The chain uses TRBV2 and TRBJ2-1, with 11 bases identical to TRBD2. Losses at the gene ends were 6 bases for V and 8 bases for J; bases not matched to a gene: 9. Looked up from germline, CDR1 is SNHLY and CDR2 is FYNNEI. The CDR3 consists of 15 residues. CDR3 amino acids: CASRKLAGVGDEQFF. The CDR3, as DNA: TGTGCCAGCAGGAAACTAGCGGGAGTAGGGGATGAGCAGTTCTTC.

V is TRBV28 and J is TRBJ2-2, with D unclear. Trimming left V 6 bases short and J 1 base short, with 3 bases between. CDR3 length: 12 amino acids. Germline V CDR1 and CDR2: MDHEN, SYDVKM. CDR3 loop: CASRENTGELFF. Written as DNA, the CDR3 is TGTGCCAGCAGGGAGAACACCGGGGAGCTGTTTTTT. Combining the CDR3 with reference TRBV28 and TRBJ2-2 gives the whole variable domain DVKVTQSSRYLVKRTGEKVFLECVQDMDHENMFWYRQDPGLGLRLIYFSYDVKMKEKGDIPEGYSVSREKKERFSLILESASTNQTSMYLCASRENTGELFFGEGSRLTVL.

The chain joins TRBV12-3 or TRBV12-4 to TRBJ2-7, with 8 nucleotides matching TRBD1. The V segment lost 3 bases and the J segment 6 bases; nucleotides outside the gene matches: 4. The CDR3 length is 13 residues. CDR3 protein: CASSLDRESEQYF. As DNA, the CDR3 is TGTGCCAGCAGTTTGGACAGGGAATCCGAGCAGTACTTC.

The chain links TRBV2 to TRBJ2-7; D remains unclear. Germline V gene lookup returns CDR1 SNHLY and CDR2 FYNNEI. This CDR3 region has 10 residues. Trimming took 4 bases from V and 9 from J, leaving 7 bases between them. The CDR3 bases are TGTGCCAGCAGTGGATTGGGGCAGTACTTC. It yields the protein CASSGLGQYF. The whole variable domain, remainder taken from reference TRBV2 and TRBJ2-7, is EPEVTQTPSHQVTQMGQEVILRCVPISNHLYFYWYRQILGQKVEFLVSFYNNEISEKSEIFDDQFSVERPDGSNFTLKIRSTKLEDSAMYFCASSGLGQYFGPGTRLTVT.

This clonotype was seen more than once but under ten times. CDR3 sequence reads: CSVDQETDTQYF. CDR3 sequence (DNA): TGCAGCGTTGATCAGGAAACAGATACGCAGTATTTT. The rearrangement joins TRBV29-1 to TRBJ2-3; no firm D call. Trimming left V 3 bases short and J 3 bases short, with 7 bases between. CDR1 and CDR2 from the germline V gene are SQVTM and ANQGSEA. The CDR3 loop spans 12 amino acids.

This clonotype was seen a handful of times. The CDR3 loop reads CASSLSGGLAGGHEQFF. DNA for the CDR3: TGTGCCAGCAGTTTAAGCGGCGGACTAGCGGGAGGGCATGAGCAGTTCTTC. The chain uses TRBV28 and TRBJ2-1, with 15 nucleotides matching TRBD2. Germline assignment: CDR1 MDHEN and CDR2 SYDVKM. The CDR3 consists of 17 residues. Trimming at V came to 2 bases and at J to 8 bases, leaving 7 bases not matched to a gene.

This rearrangement joins TRBV7-9 to TRBJ2-2; tentatively, D is TRBD1 or TRBD2 (5 bases each). CDR3 length: 14 amino acids. CDR1 is SEHNR and CDR2 is FQNEAQ in the germline V gene (reference sequence). V dropped 2 bases and J dropped 6 bases, with 10 bases sitting between them. The DNA of the CDR3 is TGTGCCAGCAGCTTATTGGGGGTTCCCGGGGAGCTGTTTTTT. Protein: CASSLLGVPGELFF.

This clonotype was recorded at least ten times. The V call is TRBV9, the J call TRBJ2-3; no definite D call. The CDR3 contains 13 residues. Germline values: CDR1 SGDLS, CDR2 YYNGEE. Trimming took 1 base from V and 4 from J, leaving 7 bases between them. CDR3 coding DNA: TGTGCCAGCAGCGTATCCTCTTCAGATACGCAGTATTTT. This sequence encodes CASSVSSSDTQYF.

This clonotype was seen once. A much more abundant neighbour one base away suggests this may be a read error. The chain recombines TRBV29-1 with TRBJ2-1; 8 bases align to TRBD2. The length of the CDR3 is 17 residues. Germline-derived CDR1 and CDR2 are SQVTM and ANQGSEA. The CDR3 region has the DNA TGCAGCGTTGAGGTGATAACTAGCGGTCAAACCTACAATGAGCGGTTCTTC. Translation gives CSVEVITSGQTYNERFF.

In its sample, this clonotype was seen many times. V usage is TRBV20-1 and J usage is TRBJ2-1; TRBD2 aligns across 13 bases. CDR3 length equals 15 residues. From germline, CDR1 is DFQATT and CDR2 SNEGSKA (reference sequence). V was pared by 6 bases and J by 9 bases, with 11 bases of the junction left unmatched. Here the CDR3 DNA reads TGCAGTGCCCCCGCAGGGGGACTAGCGGGAAGTGAGCAGTTCTTC. Its protein is CSAPAGGLAGSEQFF.

In this sample, this clonotype turned up many times. The chain joins TRBV5-1 to TRBJ2-7; no definite D call. V dropped 3 bases and J dropped 2 bases, with 9 bases sitting between them. CDR1 and CDR2 (germline): SGHRS, YFSETQ. CDR3 length equals 13 residues. The chain's CDR3 is CASSSHNAYEQYF. CDR3 nucleotides: TGCGCCAGCAGCTCCCACAATGCCTACGAGCAGTACTTC.

This clonotype has ten or more counts. CDR3 sequence (DNA): TGTGCCATCAGCTTTACTAGCGGGAGAACAGATACGCAGTATTTT. Protein sequence: CAISFTSGRTDTQYF. The V and J genes are TRBV10-3 and TRBJ2-3; 11 bases agree with TRBD2. V lost 6 bases to trimming and J lost 3 bases; unmatched junction nucleotides: 5. The germline CDR1 and CDR2 sequences are ENHRY and SYGVKD. The CDR3 totals 15 residues.

This clonotype has more than one count but fewer than ten. The V call is TRBV20-1, the J call TRBJ2-1; tentatively, D is TRBD1 (6 bases). V gave up 1 base and J gave up 4 bases, with 11 bases separating them. In germline, CDR1 is DFQATT, CDR2 SNEGSKA (reference sequence). The CDR3 length is 14 residues. The CDR3 bases are TGCAGTGCTAGAGCTGCAGGGGTATACAATGAGCAGTTCTTC. This gives the protein CSARAAGVYNEQFF.